This TCR beta chain was captured by sequencing in a study of blood T cell repertoires in COVID-19. Study-level information: The United States, Italy and Spain were the sources of the acute and convalescent COVID-19 samples. Sources were T cells, B-cell-depleted T cells, or PBMCs; the material itself was cDNA or gDNA.

Per the original data handling: Counts of nucleated cells, estimated from reference gene primer amplification, were obtained. Using immunoSEQ multiplex PCR, the repertoire was profiled, and TCRdb retains in-frame clones only, with some absent. V and J calls and clone size are copied from that table; D and trimming were computed from the DNA. The table records about 91,000 clones, roughly 79% of them present only once. Trimming took off 5 bases at V and 7 bases at J, with 16 bases between the two ends. CDR1 is SGHRS and CDR2 is YFSETQ in the germline V gene. This CDR3 region has 14 residues. The chain couples TRBV5-1 to TRBJ2-1, with a tentative D call TRBD1 (5 bases). The clonotype originates from a woman of 80 years or more with acute or convalescent COVID-19. The specimen was peripheral blood. The CDR3 nucleotides read TGCGCCAGCAGGGTACAAGGGGTAGCAAATGAGCAGTTCTTC. Translating gives CASRVQGVANEQFF.